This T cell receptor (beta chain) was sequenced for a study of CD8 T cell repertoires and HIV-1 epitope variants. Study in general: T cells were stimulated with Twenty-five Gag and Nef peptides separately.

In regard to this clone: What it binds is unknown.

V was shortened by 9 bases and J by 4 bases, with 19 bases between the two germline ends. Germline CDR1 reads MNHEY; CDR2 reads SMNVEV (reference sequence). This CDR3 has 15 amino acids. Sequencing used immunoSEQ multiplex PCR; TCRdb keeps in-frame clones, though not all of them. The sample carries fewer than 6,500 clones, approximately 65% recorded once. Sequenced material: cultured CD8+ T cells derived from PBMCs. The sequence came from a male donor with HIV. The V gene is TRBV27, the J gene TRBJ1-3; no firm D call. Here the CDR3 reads CASSTSGSVGNTIYF. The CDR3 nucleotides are TGTGCCAGTTCTACTTCAGGTTCCGTCGGAAACACCATATATTTT.